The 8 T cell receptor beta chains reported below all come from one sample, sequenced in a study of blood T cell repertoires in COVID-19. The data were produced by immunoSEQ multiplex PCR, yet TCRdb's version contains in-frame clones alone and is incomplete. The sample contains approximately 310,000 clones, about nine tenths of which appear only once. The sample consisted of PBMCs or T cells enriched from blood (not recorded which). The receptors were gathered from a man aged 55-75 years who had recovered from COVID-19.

The CDR3 protein is CSVVTRGASTEAFF. In nucleotides, the CDR3 is TGCAGCGTTGTTACTCGGGGGGCGAGCACTGAAGCTTTCTTT. The V and J genes are TRBV29-1 and TRBJ1-1, with D perhaps TRBD1 (6 bases). This CDR3 spans 14 amino acids. Germline CDR1 and CDR2: SQVTM and ANQGSEA. Between the trimmed V and J ends, which lost 4 bases and 4 bases, there was a span of 16 bases. The full variable domain, completed using reference TRBV29-1 and TRBJ1-1, is SAVISQKPSRDICQRGTSLTIQCQVDSQVTMMFWYRQQPGQSLTLIATANQGSEATYESGFVIDKFPISRPNLTFSTLTVSNMSPEDSSIYLCSVVTRGASTEAFFGQGTRLTVV.

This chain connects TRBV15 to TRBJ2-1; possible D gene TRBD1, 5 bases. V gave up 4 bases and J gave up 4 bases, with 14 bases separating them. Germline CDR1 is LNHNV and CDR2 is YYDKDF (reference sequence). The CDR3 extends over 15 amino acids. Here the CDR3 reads CATSTRGPPYNEQFF. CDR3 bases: TGTGCCACCAGCACAAGGGGCCCCCCATACAATGAGCAGTTCTTC.

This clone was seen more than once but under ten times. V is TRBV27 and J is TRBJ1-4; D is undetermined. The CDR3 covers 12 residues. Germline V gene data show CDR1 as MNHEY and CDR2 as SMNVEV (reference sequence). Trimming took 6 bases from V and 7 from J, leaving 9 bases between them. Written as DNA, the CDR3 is TGTGCCAGCAGCAAAGGGAGTGAAAAACTGTTTTTT. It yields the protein CASSKGSEKLFF.

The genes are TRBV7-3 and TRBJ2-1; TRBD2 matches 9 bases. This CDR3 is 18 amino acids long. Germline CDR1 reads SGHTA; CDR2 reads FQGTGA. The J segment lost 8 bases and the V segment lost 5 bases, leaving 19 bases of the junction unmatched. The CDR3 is CASSLLPLAGRSYDEQFF. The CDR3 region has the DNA TGTGCCAGCAGCCTTCTTCCCCTAGCGGGGAGATCTTATGATGAGCAGTTCTTC.

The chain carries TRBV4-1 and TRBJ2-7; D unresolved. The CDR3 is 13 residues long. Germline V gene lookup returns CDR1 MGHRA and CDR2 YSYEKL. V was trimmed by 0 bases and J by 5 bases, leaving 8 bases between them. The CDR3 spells CASSQDRVDEQYF. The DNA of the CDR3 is TGCGCCAGCAGCCAAGATCGCGTCGACGAGCAGTACTTC.

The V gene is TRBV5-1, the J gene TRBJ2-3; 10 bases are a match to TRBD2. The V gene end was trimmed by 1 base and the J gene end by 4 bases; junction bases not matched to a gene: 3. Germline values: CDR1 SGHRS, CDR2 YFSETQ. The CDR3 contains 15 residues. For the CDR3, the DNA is TGCGCCAGCAGCTTGTGGGGGACTAGCGCAGATACGCAGTATTTT. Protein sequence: CASSLWGTSADTQYF.

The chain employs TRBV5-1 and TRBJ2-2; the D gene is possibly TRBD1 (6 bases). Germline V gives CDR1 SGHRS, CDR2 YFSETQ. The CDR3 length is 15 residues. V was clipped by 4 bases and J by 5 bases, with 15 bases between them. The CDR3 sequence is CASSGTGYGTGELFF. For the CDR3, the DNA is TGCGCCAGCAGCGGTACAGGGTACGGAACCGGGGAGCTGTTTTTT.

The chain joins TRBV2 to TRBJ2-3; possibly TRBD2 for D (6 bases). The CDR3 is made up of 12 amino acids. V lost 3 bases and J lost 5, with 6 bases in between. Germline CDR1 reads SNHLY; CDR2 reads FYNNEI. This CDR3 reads CASSEGGDTQYF. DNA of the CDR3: TGTGCCAGCAGTGAGGGGGGAGATACGCAGTATTTT.